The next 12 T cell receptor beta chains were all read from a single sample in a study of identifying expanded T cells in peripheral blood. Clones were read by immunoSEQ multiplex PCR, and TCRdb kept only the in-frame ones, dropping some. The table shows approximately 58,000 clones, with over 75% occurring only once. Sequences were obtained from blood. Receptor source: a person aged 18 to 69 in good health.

The CDR3 bases are TGTGCCAGCAGTGTTATCCGGGGGGGGCAAGAGACCCAGTACTTC. Protein: CASSVIRGGQETQYF. The chain is built from TRBV6-1 and TRBJ2-5; 8 bases fit TRBD2. Trimming cost V 4 bases and J 2 bases; bases outside gene matches: 6. The germline CDR1 and CDR2 sequences are MNHNS and SASEGT. The CDR3 spans 15 residues.

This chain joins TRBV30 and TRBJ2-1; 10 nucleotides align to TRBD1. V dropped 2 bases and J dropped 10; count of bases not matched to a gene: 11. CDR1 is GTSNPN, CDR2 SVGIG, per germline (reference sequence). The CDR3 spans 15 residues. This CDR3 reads CAWSYPGTGAQEQFF. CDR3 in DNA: TGTGCCTGGAGTTACCCCGGGACAGGGGCACAAGAGCAGTTCTTC.

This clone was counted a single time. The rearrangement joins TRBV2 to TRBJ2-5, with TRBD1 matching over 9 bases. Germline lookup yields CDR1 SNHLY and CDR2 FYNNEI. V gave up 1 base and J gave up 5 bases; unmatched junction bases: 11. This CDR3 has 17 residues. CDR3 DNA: TGTGCCAGCAGTGAAGGGCCCGACAGGGGGTTCTATGAGACCCAGTACTTC. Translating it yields CASSEGPDRGFYETQYF.

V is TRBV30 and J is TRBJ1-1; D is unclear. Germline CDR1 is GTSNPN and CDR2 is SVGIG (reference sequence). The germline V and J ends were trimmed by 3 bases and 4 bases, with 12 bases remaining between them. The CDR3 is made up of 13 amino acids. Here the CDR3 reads CAWSRSGVTEAFF. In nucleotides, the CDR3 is TGTGCCTGGAGCAGGTCCGGGGTCACTGAAGCTTTCTTT.

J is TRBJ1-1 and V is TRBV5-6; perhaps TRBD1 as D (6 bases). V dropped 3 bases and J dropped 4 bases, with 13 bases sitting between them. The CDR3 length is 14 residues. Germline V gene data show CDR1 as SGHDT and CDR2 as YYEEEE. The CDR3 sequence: CASSWGRATTEAFF. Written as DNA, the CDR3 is TGTGCCAGCAGCTGGGGGCGGGCGACCACTGAAGCTTTCTTT.

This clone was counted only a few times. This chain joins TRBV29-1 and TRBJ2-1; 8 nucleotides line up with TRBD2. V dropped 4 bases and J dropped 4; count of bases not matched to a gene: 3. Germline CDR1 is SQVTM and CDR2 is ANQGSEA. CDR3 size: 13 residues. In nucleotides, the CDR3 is TGCAGCGTTGCCGGGGGGGCTTACAATGAGCAGTTCTTC. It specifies CSVAGGAYNEQFF.

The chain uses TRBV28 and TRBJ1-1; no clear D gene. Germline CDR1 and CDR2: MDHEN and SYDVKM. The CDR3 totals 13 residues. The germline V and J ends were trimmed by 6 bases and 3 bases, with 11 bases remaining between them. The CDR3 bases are TGTGCCAGCAGCCGCGGGTGGGACACTGAAGCTTTCTTT. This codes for CASSRGWDTEAFF.

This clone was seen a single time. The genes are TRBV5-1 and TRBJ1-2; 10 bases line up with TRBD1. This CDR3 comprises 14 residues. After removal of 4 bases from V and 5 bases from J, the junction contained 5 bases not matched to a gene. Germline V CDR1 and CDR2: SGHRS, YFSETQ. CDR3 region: CASSLGQGGYGYTF. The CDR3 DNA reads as TGCGCCAGCAGCCTCGGACAGGGGGGATATGGCTACACCTTC.

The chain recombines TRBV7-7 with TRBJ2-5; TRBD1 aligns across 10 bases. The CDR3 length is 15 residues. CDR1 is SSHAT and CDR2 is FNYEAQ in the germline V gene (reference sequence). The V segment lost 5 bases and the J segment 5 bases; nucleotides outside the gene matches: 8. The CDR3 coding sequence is TGTGCCAGCAGCAGAGGACAGGGGGGTGGGGAGACCCAGTACTTC. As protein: CASSRGQGGGETQYF.

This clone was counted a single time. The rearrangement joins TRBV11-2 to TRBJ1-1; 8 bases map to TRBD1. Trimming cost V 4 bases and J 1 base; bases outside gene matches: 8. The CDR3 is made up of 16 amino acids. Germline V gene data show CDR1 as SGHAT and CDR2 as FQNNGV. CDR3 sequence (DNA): TGTGCCAGCAGCTCGACAGGGGCGCCAGGGAACACTGAAGCTTTCTTT. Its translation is CASSSTGAPGNTEAFF.

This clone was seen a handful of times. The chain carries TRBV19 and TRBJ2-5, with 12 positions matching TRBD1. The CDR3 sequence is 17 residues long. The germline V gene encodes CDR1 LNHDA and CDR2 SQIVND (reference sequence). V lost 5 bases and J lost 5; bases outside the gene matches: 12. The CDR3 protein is CASSPPGTGGVGETQYF. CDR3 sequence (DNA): TGTGCCAGTAGTCCCCCCGGGACAGGGGGCGTTGGGGAGACCCAGTACTTC.

The CDR3 reads CASSLGRIQGATYEQYF. The CDR3 DNA sequence: TGTGCCAGCAGCTTGGGAAGGATACAGGGGGCGACGTACGAGCAGTACTTC. This sequence joins TRBV5-4 and TRBJ2-7; 9 bases map to TRBD1. The germline CDR1 and CDR2 sequences are SGHNT and YYREEE (reference sequence). Trimming cost V 0 bases and J 4 bases; bases outside gene matches: 11. The length of the CDR3 is 17 residues.